The rows below give T cell receptor beta chains drawn from one sample of a study of blood T cells in healthy people across ages. MiXCR, run by TCRdb on the 5' RACE reads, gives a single entry per CDR3 protein. The sample lists some 640,000 distinct CDR3 sequences, 49% seen once, with 30% to 40% in the top ten. Sequenced sample: blood. These receptors were taken from a woman aged 55-75 years in good health. Both conserved end residues are part of each CDR3. Clone size, where shown, is once, few, many, or a class for clones that have expanded.

.,TRBV29-1,CSVGTQGYEQYF
.,TRBV5-1,CASSLSGSRGQETQYF
few,TRBV27,CASSIRTSGGGQFF
.,TRBV20-1,CSAPDPTDTQYF
few,TRBV24-1,CATSDPGQGRETQYF
.,TRBV27,CASSPIQEVAEQYF
few,TRBV30,CAWSIGGASQNIQYF
.,TRBV2,CARTEGTQETQYF
.,TRBV3-1,CASNHKNEQYF
.,TRBV20-1,CSANERTGELFF
.,TRBV10-3,CAILVPPNEQYF
.,TRBV4-2,CASSHTSHSVSYNEQFF
.,TRBV9,CASSVGGREPLETQYF
few,TRBV29-1,CSVDGLAPSTDTQYF
.,TRBV12-3/TRBV12-4,CASSLTSGGGQETQYF
.,TRBV15,CATSRQPYNQETQYF
.,TRBV4-3,CASSQGAVDTDTQYF
.,TRBV5-1,CASSLTGASINTEAFF
few,TRBV28,CASSSTTSTDTQYF
.,TRBV11-2,CASSLESTQYF
.,TRBV30,CAWSVGTGREKLFF
few,TRBV20-1,CSASRTSGRRSSYEQYF
.,TRBV6-1,CATTRGQGYNYGYTF
.,TRBV10-3,CAISEGDRNSYEQYF
.,TRBV20-1,CSASHLAGINEQFF